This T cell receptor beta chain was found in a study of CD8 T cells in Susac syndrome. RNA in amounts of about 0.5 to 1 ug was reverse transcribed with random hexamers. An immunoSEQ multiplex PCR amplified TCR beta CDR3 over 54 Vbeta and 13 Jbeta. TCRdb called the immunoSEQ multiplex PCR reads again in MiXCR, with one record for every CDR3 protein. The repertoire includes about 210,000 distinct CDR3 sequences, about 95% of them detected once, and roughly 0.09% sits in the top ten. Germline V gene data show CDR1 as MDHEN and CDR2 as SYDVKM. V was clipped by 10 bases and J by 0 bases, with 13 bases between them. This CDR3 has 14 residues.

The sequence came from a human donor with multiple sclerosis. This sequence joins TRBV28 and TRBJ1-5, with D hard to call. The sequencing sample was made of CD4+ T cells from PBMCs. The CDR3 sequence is CATRETISNQPQHF. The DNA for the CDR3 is TGTGCCACCCGAGAGACCATTAGCAATCAGCCCCAGCATTTT.